Listed below are T cell receptor beta chains from one sample, sequenced in a study of T cells in Graves' hyperthyroidism and ophthalmopathy. TCRdb analysed the multiplex PCR reads with MiXCR anew, one entry per CDR3 protein. The sample lists roughly 380,000 distinct CDR3 sequences; more than 11% were seen once. Input material: blood. The source of these receptors is a woman aged 55-75 years with Graves' hyperthyroidism. Each CDR3 is given with its conserved first and last residue. The order of the fields is CDR3 length, D gene, V gene, J gene, clone size, CDR3 protein, CDR3 DNA. D genes are given only for firm matches. Clone size is shown for a subset of rows, as once, few, many or a class of expanded clone.

>12|.|TRBV7-9|TRBJ2-2|.
CASSLNPGELFF
TGTGCCAGCAGCTTAAATCCCGGGGAGCTGTTTTTT
>12|TRBD1|TRBV10-3|TRBJ2-2|.
CAISDRDGELFF
TGTGCCATCTCGGACAGGGACGGGGAGCTGTTTTTT
>14|TRBD2|TRBV2|TRBJ2-7|many
CASSRGLAAYEQYF
TGTGCCAGCAGCCGCGGGCTAGCGGCCTACGAGCAGTACTTC
>11|.|TRBV29-1|TRBJ1-1|.
CSATLNTEAFF
TGCAGCGCTACCTTGAACACTGAAGCTTTCTTT
>16|.|TRBV5-1|TRBJ1-6|many
CASSQGSGQGHSPLHF
TGCGCCAGCAGCCAGGGGTCTGGGCAGGGGCATTCACCCCTCCACTTT
>12|.|TRBV10-1|TRBJ2-2|many
CASSPGSGELFF
TGCGCCAGCAGTCCAGGATCCGGGGAGCTGTTTTTT
>13|.|TRBV6-2/TRBV6-3|TRBJ2-5|many
CASTEGGRETQYF
TGTGCCAGCACCGAGGGGGGGCGAGAGACCCAGTACTTC
>14|.|TRBV3-1|TRBJ1-5|many
CASSQDTRLEPQHF
TGTGCCAGCAGCCAAGATACCCGTCTGGAGCCCCAGCATTTT
>13|.|TRBV7-9|TRBJ2-5|.
CASSRGPFEVPYF
TGTGCCAGCAGCCGGGGGCCCTTTGAGGTTCCGTACTTC
>13|.|TRBV7-2|TRBJ2-3|many
CASSPRKTDTQYF
TGTGCCAGCAGCCCCCGGAAGACAGATACGCAGTATTTT
>15|TRBD1|TRBV5-5|TRBJ2-7|.
CASSLQGQGYYEQYF
TGTGCCAGCAGCTTACAGGGACAGGGGTACTACGAGCAGTACTTC
>15|TRBD2|TRBV12-3/TRBV12-4|TRBJ2-5|many
CASSLAGGYLETQYF
TGTGCCAGCAGTCTAGCGGGAGGTTACTTAGAGACCCAGTACTTC
>13|.|TRBV5-5|TRBJ2-5|many
CASSFRWGETQYF
TGTGCCAGCAGCTTCCGCTGGGGGGAGACCCAGTACTTC
>16|TRBD1|TRBV6-6|TRBJ1-2|many
CASSYSGTGSGYGYTF
TGTGCCAGCAGTTACTCGGGGACAGGGTCTGGCTATGGCTACACCTTC
>16|.|TRBV3-1|TRBJ1-3|many
CASSQVPAVVGNTIYF
TGTGCCAGCAGCCAAGTTCCGGCAGTTGTTGGAAACACCATATATTTT
>13|TRBD2|TRBV24-1|TRBJ2-7|many
CATSPGRGYEQYF
TGTGCCACCAGCCCCGGGAGGGGCTACGAGCAGTACTTC
>17|TRBD2|TRBV11-3|TRBJ2-3|many
CASSFSLSGISTDTQYF
TGTGCCAGCAGCTTCTCACTTAGCGGGATAAGCACAGATACGCAGTATTTT
>12|.|TRBV20-1|TRBJ2-1|many
CSASVFPREQFF
TGCAGTGCTAGTGTTTTCCCGCGGGAGCAGTTCTTC
>16|TRBD2|TRBV6-7|TRBJ2-3|many
CASSTGLAGGKDTQYF
TGTGCCAGCAGCACCGGACTAGCGGGAGGGAAAGATACGCAGTATTTT
>14|TRBD2|TRBV5-1|TRBJ2-1|many
CASSSSSGNNEQFF
TGCGCCAGCAGCTCCTCTAGCGGGAACAATGAGCAGTTCTTC
>13|.|TRBV7-2|TRBJ1-6|few
CATGRDGNSPLHF
TGTGCCACCGGCCGGGACGGAAATTCACCCCTCCACTTT
>14|.|TRBV27|TRBJ2-1|few
CASSLGSVYNEQFF
TGTGCCAGCAGTTTAGGGAGCGTCTACAATGAGCAGTTCTTC
>15|.|TRBV3-1|TRBJ1-5|.
CASKYREHSNQPQHF
TGTGCCAGCAAATACAGGGAACATAGCAATCAGCCCCAGCATTTT
>15|.|TRBV11-3|TRBJ1-1|many
CASSLGAGTNTEAFF
TGTGCCAGCAGCTTAGGGGCAGGGACCAACACTGAAGCTTTCTTT
>16|.|TRBV5-1|TRBJ2-6|few
CASSLGHVSGANVLTF
TGCGCCAGCAGCTTAGGACACGTCTCTGGGGCCAACGTCCTGACTTTC
>13|.|TRBV11-2|TRBJ1-3|.
CASSLSTRNTIYF
TGTGCCAGCAGCTTATCCACTCGAAACACCATATATTTT
>13|.|TRBV28|TRBJ2-7|many
CATLGGGSYEQYF
TGTGCCACCCTAGGAGGAGGGTCCTACGAGCAGTACTTC